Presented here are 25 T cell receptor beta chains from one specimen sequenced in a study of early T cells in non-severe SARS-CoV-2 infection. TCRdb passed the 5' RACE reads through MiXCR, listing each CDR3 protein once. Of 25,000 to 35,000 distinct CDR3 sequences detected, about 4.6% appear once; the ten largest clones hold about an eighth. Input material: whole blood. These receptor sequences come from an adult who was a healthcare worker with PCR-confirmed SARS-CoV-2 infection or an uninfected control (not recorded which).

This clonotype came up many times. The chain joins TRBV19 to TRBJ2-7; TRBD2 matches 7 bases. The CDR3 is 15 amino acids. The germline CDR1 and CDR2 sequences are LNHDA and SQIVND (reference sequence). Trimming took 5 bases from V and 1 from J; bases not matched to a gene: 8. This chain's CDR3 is CASSPSGRESYEQYF. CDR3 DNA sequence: TGTGCCAGTAGTCCTAGCGGAAGAGAGTCCTACGAGCAGTACTTC.

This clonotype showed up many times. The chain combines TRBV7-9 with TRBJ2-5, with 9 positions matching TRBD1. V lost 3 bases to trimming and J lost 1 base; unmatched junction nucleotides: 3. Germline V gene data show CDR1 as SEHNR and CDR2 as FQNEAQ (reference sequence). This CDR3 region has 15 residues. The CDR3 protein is CASSLTGGGQETQYF. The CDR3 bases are TGTGCCAGCAGCTTGACAGGGGGTGGCCAAGAGACCCAGTACTTC.

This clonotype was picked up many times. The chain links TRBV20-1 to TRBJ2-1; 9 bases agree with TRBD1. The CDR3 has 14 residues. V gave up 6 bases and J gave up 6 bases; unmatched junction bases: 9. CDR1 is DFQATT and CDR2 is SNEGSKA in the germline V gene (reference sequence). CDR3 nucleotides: TGCAGTGCCCTACGGGACAGGGTGGTCAATGAGCAGTTCTTC. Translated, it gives CSALRDRVVNEQFF.

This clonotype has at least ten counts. The CDR3 region is CSVGETGVNQPQHF. CDR3 nucleotides: TGCAGCGTTGGGGAGACAGGGGTGAATCAGCCCCAGCATTTT. The chain employs TRBV29-1 and TRBJ1-5, with 8 bases matching TRBD1. The CDR3 loop spans 14 amino acids. J lost 4 bases, V lost 4 bases, and 6 bases had no gene match. Per germline, CDR1 SQVTM and CDR2 ANQGSEA. Complete variable domain (other parts from reference TRBV29-1 and TRBJ1-5): SAVISQKPSRDICQRGTSLTIQCQVDSQVTMMFWYRQQPGQSLTLIATANQGSEATYESGFVIDKFPISRPNLTFSTLTVSNMSPEDSSIYLCSVGETGVNQPQHFGDGTRLSIL.

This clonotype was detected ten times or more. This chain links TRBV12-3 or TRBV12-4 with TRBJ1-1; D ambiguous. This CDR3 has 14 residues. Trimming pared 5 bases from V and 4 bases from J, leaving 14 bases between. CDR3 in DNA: TGTGCCAGCAGTCCACTTGGGAGTGGCACTGAAGCTTTCTTT. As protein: CASSPLGSGTEAFF.

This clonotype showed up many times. The CDR3 DNA sequence: TGTGCCAGCAGTCCGGGACTGGGAGACTTCCGATACGTC. Its translation is CASSPGLGDFRYV. The chain carries TRBV7-9 and TRBJ2-7; D is possibly TRBD2 (6 bases). Trimming took off 6 bases at V and 13 bases at J, with 22 bases between the two ends. Germline assignment: CDR1 SEHNR and CDR2 FQNEAQ (reference sequence). The CDR3 runs 13 residues.

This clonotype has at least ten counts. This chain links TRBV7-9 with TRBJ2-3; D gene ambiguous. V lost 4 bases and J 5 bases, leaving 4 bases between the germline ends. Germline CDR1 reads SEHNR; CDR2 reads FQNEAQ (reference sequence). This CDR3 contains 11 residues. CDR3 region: CASSYGDTQYF. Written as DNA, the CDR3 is TGTGCCAGCAGCTACGGAGATACGCAGTATTTT.

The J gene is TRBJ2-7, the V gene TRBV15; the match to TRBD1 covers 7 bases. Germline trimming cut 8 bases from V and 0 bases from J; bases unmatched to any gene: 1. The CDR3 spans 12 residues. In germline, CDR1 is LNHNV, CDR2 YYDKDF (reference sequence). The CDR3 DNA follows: TGTGCCACCGGGGACAGCTCCTACGAGCAGTACTTC. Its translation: CATGDSSYEQYF.

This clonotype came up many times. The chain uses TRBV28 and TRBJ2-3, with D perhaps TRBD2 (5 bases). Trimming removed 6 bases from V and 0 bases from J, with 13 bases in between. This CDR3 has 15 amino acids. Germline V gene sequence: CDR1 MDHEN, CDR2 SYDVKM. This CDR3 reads CASSLLVVSTDTQYF. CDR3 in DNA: TGTGCCAGCAGCCTACTAGTTGTCAGCACAGATACGCAGTATTTT.

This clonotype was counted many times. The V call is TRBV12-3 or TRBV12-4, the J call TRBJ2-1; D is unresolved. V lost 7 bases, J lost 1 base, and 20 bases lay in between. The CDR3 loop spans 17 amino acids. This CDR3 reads CASILAWPVASYNEQFF. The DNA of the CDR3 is TGTGCCAGCATACTGGCTTGGCCCGTGGCTTCCTACAATGAGCAGTTCTTC.

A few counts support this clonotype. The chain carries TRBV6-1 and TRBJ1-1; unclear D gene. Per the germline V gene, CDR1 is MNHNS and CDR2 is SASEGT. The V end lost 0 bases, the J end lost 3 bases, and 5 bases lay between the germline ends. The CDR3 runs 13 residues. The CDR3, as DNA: TGTGCCAGCAGTGAAGCGCGGTACACTGAAGCTTTCTTT. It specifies CASSEARYTEAFF.

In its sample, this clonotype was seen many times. Here the CDR3 reads CASSLDDKGFSNSEQFF. The CDR3 DNA sequence: TGTGCCAGCAGCTTAGATGATAAGGGGTTCTCTAATAGTGAGCAGTTCTTC. The chain carries TRBV11-3 and TRBJ2-1; perhaps TRBD1 as D (5 bases). The V and J ends lost 0 bases and 9 bases respectively, with 21 bases between them. The CDR3 consists of 17 residues. Germline V CDR1 and CDR2: SGHNT, YENEEA.

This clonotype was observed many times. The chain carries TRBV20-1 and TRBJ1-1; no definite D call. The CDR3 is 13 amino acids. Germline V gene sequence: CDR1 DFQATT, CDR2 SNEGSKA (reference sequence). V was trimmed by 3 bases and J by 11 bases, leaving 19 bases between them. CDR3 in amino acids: CSASSPFHPWAFF. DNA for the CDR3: TGCAGTGCTAGCTCCCCTTTTCACCCGTGGGCTTTCTTT.

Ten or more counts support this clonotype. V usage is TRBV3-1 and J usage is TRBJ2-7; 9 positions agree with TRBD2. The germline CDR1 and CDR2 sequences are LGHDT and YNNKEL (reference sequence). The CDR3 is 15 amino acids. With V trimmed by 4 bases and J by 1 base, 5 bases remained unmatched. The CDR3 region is CASSRGTSQSYEQYV. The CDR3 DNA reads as TGTGCCAGCAGCCGAGGGACTAGCCAATCCTACGAGCAGTACGTC.

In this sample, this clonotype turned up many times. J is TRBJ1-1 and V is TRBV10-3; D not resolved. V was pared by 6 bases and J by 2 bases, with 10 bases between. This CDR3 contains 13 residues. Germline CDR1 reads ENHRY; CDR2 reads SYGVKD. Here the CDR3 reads CAIRLAENTEAFF. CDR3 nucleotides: TGTGCCATCAGACTGGCGGAAAACACTGAAGCTTTCTTT.

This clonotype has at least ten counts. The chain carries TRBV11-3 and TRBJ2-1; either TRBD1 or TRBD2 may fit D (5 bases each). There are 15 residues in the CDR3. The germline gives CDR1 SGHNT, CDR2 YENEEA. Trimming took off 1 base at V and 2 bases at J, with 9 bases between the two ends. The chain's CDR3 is CASSLGRGAYNEQFF. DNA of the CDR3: TGTGCCAGCAGCTTAGGACGAGGGGCCTACAATGAGCAGTTCTTC.

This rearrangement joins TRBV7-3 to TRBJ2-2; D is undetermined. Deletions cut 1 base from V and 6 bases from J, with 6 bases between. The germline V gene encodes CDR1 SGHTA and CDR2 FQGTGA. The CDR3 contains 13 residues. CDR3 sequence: CASSLIPAGELFF. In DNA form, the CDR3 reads TGTGCCAGCAGCTTAATCCCAGCCGGGGAGCTGTTTTTT. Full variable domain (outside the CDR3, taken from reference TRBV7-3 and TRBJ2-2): GAGVSQTPSNKVTEKGKYVELRCDPISGHTALYWYRQSLGQGPEFLIYFQGTGAADDSGLPNDRFFAVRPEGSVSTLKIQRTERGDSAVYLCASSLIPAGELFFGEGSRLTVL.

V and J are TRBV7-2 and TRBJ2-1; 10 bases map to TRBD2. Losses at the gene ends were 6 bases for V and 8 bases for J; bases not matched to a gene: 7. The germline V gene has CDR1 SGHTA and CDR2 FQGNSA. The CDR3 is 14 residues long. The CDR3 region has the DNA TGTGCCAGCAGGCTAGCGGGAGTATCTCATGAGCAGTTCTTC. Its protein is CASRLAGVSHEQFF.

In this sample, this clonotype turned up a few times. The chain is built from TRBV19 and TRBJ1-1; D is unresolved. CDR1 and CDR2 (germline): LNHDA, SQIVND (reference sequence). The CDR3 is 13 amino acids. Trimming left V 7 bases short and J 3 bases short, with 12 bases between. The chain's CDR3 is CASTGDRDTEAFF. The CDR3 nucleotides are TGTGCCAGTACGGGAGATAGGGACACTGAAGCTTTCTTT.

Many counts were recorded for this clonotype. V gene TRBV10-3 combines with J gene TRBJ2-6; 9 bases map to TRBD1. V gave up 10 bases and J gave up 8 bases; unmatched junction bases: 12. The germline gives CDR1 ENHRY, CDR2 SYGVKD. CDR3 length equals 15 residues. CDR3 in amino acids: CASTGGDLVSNVLTF. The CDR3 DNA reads TGTGCCAGTACAGGGGGCGACTTAGTCTCCAACGTCCTGACTTTC.

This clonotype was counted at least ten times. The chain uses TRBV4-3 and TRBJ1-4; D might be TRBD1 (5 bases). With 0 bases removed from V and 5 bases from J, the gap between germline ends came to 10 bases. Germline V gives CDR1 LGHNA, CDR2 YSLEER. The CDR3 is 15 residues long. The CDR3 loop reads CASSQDRAPNEKLFF. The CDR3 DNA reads TGCGCCAGCAGCCAAGACAGGGCCCCAAATGAAAAACTGTTTTTT.

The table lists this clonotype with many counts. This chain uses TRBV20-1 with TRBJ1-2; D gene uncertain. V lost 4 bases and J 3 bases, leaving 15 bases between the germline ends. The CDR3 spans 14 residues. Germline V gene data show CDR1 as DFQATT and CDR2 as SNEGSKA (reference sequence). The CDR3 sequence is CSAIGLTHDYGYTF. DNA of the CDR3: TGCAGTGCTATTGGATTAACCCATGACTATGGCTACACCTTC.

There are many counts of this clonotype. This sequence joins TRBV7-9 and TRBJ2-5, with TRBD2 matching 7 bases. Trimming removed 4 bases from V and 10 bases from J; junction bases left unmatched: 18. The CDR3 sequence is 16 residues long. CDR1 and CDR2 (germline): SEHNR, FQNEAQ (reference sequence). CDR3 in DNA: TGTGCCAGCAGCTCCCGGACCGCTAGCGGCACGCTTGACCAGTACTTC. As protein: CASSSRTASGTLDQYF.

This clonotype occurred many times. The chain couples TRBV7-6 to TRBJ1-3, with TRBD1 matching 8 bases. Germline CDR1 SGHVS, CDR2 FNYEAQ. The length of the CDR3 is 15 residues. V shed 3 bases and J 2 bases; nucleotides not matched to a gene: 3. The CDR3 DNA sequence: TGTGCCAGCAGCTTTCAGGGGGCTACTGGAAACACCATATATTTT. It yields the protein CASSFQGATGNTIYF.

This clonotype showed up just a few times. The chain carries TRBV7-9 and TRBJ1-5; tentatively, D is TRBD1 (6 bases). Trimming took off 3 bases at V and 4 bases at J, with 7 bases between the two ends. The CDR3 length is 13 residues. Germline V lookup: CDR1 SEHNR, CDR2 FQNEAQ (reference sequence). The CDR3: CASSLDSNQPQHF. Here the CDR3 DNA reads TGTGCCAGCAGCTTGGACAGTAATCAGCCCCAGCATTTT.